This entry lists 7 T cell receptor beta chains sequenced from one sample in a study of T-cell reconstitution after alpha-beta-depleted transplantation in children. A library of TCRbeta sequences, prepared with unique molecular identifiers, was generated. Via MiXCR, TCRdb re-called the PCR reads, giving one row per CDR3 protein. The data show under 850,000 distinct CDR3 sequences, over 10% seen once. This specimen was PBMCs, taken before TCRalphabeta/CD19-depleted stem cell transplant. The source of these receptors is a girl aged 2 to 10 with congenital amegakaryocytic thrombocytopenia, due to receive a stem cell transplant.

This clonotype was counted only a few times. The chain has TRBV5-1 and TRBJ2-3; possible D gene TRBD2, 6 bases. Looked up from germline, CDR1 is SGHRS and CDR2 is YFSETQ. The length of the CDR3 is 17 residues. V was cut by 3 bases and J by 0 bases, with 17 bases left in between. DNA of the CDR3: TGCGCCAGCAGCTCCGATCCCGGCGGGACCAGCACAGATACGCAGTATTTT. It translates to CASSSDPGGTSTDTQYF.

This clonotype was picked up many times. J is TRBJ1-1 and V is TRBV7-9; no clear D gene. Germline V gene data show CDR1 as SEHNR and CDR2 as FQNEAQ (reference sequence). The V gene lost 0 bases and the J gene lost 0 bases, with 11 bases spanning the gap. CDR3 length: 16 residues. CDR3 in DNA: TGTGCCAGCAGCTTAGCGTATATCGGTTTGAACACTGAAGCTTTCTTT. It yields the protein CASSLAYIGLNTEAFF.

This clonotype was observed at least ten times. This chain connects TRBV7-9 to TRBJ2-4; TRBD1 might be the D (5 bases). The CDR3 is 16 residues long. CDR1 is SEHNR and CDR2 is FQNEAQ in the germline V gene (reference sequence). With 5 bases removed from V and 2 bases from J, the gap between germline ends came to 16 bases. CDR3 amino acids: CASSRGSSPPKNIQYF. The CDR3, as DNA: TGTGCCAGCAGCAGGGGCTCCAGTCCCCCCAAAAACATTCAGTACTTC.

There are many counts of this clonotype. The chain uses TRBV21-1 and TRBJ2-5. TRBV21-1 is assigned pseudogene status. The CDR3 sequence is 15 residues long. The CDR3 sequence: CASSVRDSGQETQYF. Written as DNA, the CDR3 is TGTGCCAGCAGCGTAAGAGACTCGGGGCAAGAGACCCAGTACTTC.

This clonotype was observed a handful of times. V usage is TRBV11-2 and J usage is TRBJ2-3; D possibly matches TRBD1 or TRBD2 (5 bases each). The germline V gene encodes CDR1 SGHAT and CDR2 FQNNGV. V lost 4 bases and J 3 bases, leaving 17 bases between the germline ends. The CDR3 length is 16 residues. The CDR3 region is CASSSTGRGRTDTQYF. The CDR3, as DNA: TGTGCCAGCAGCTCAACGGGAAGGGGCCGGACAGATACGCAGTATTTT.

This clonotype was observed at least ten times. This sequence joins TRBV12-3 or TRBV12-4 and TRBJ2-1; D is uncertain. This CDR3 has 14 residues. V lost 1 base to trimming and J lost 7 bases, with 11 bases between them. The CDR3 spells CASSLGIHWNEQFF. The CDR3 DNA reads TGTGCCAGCAGTTTAGGAATCCACTGGAATGAGCAGTTCTTC.

This clonotype was detected many times. The rearrangement joins TRBV7-2 to TRBJ2-5, with D unresolved. V was clipped by 0 bases and J by 2 bases, with 10 bases between them. The length of the CDR3 is 15 residues. Germline values: CDR1 SGHTA, CDR2 FQGNSA. The CDR3, as DNA: TGTGCCAGCAGCTTAGCATCGCACGGTCAAGAGACCCAGTACTTC. Its translation: CASSLASHGQETQYF.